This T cell receptor (beta chain) came from a study of shared clonotypes between healthy human individuals. On this clone: The antigen is undetermined.

Some clones are missing from TCRdb's copy, which holds only in-frame ones; the method was immunoSEQ multiplex PCR. The sample holds roughly 650,000 clones, about 96% seen once. Study-wide findings and caveats: Rarefaction exposed incomplete sorted-subset sequencing despite large depth. Tissue TCR repertoires likely differ from these blood-only repertoires. Among the subsets, naive ones generally showed larger estimated richness than memory ones. Deeper or shallower sequencing was expected to change how clonotypes are shared among donors.

Sequenced sample: naive CD4+ T cells sorted from blood. Subset: CD45RA+ positively selected. This clonotype was sampled from a woman aged 25 to 45 in good health.

DNA of the CDR3: TGTGCCAGCAGCTTAGTTGGGATTGGGGTGGGCACTGAAGCTTTCTTT. This sequence encodes CASSLVGIGVGTEAFF. The chain uses TRBV7-2 and TRBJ1-1; D is uncertain. Deletions cut 1 base from V and 4 bases from J, with 16 bases between. The germline V gene has CDR1 SGHTA and CDR2 FQGNSA. This CDR3 is built from 16 residues.